The 14 T cell receptor beta chains below were found in one sample sequenced in a study of blood T cell repertoires in COVID-19. Clones were sequenced by immunoSEQ multiplex PCR, and TCRdb holds only the in-frame ones, with some missing. The data show about 300,000 clones, 85% to 90% seen once. The source material was PBMCs or T cells enriched from blood (not recorded which). The receptors were gathered from a woman in her late teens or twenties with acute COVID-19.

J is TRBJ2-1 and V is TRBV11-3; possibly TRBD1 for D (5 bases). The germline gives CDR1 SGHNT, CDR2 YENEEA. CDR3 length: 16 residues. Deletions cut 1 base from V and 0 bases from J, with 10 bases between. DNA for the CDR3: TGTGCCAGCAGCTTAGTCGCGCAGGGCTCCTACAATGAGCAGTTCTTC. Its protein product is CASSLVAQGSYNEQFF.

The genes are TRBV7-6 and TRBJ2-2; 8 bases align to TRBD2. This CDR3 spans 15 amino acids. Trimming took 5 bases from V and 3 from J; bases not matched to a gene: 5. CDR1 and CDR2 (germline): SGHVS, FNYEAQ. CDR3 in amino acids: CASSRGGPDTGELFF. CDR3 sequence (DNA): TGTGCCAGCAGCCGGGGGGGCCCAGACACCGGGGAGCTGTTTTTT.

The genes are TRBV27 and TRBJ1-5; D call uncertain. The CDR3 contains 15 residues. Trimming stripped 0 bases from V and 7 bases from J, with 13 bases between. Germline values: CDR1 MNHEY, CDR2 SMNVEV (reference sequence). Here the CDR3 DNA reads TGTGCCAGCAGTTTATCGTGGTCGGGGAACCAGCCCCAGCATTTT. It yields the protein CASSLSWSGNQPQHF.

This clone has more than one count but fewer than ten. The chain carries TRBV2 and TRBJ1-4, with D perhaps matching TRBD1 (6 bases). Trimming shortened V by 3 bases and J by 7 bases, and 12 bases separated the two germline ends. The germline V gene has CDR1 SNHLY and CDR2 FYNNEI. There are 14 residues in the CDR3. This CDR3 is CASSDTRGGEKLFF. CDR3 in DNA: TGTGCCAGCAGTGACACCCGAGGGGGTGAAAAACTGTTTTTT. The complete variable domain, with remaining parts taken from reference TRBV2 and TRBJ1-4, reads EPEVTQTPSHQVTQMGQEVILRCVPISNHLYFYWYRQILGQKVEFLVSFYNNEISEKSEIFDDQFSVERPDGSNFTLKIRSTKLEDSAMYFCASSDTRGGEKLFFGSGTQLSVL.

The chain couples TRBV19 to TRBJ2-7; TRBD2 matches 8 bases. CDR1 is LNHDA, CDR2 SQIVND, per germline (reference sequence). CDR3 length equals 16 residues. The V segment lost 2 bases and the J segment 5 bases; nucleotides outside the gene matches: 11. The CDR3 reads CASSILPSGPPHEQYF. DNA of the CDR3: TGTGCCAGTAGTATACTACCTAGCGGGCCTCCCCACGAGCAGTACTTC.

V usage is TRBV28 and J usage is TRBJ1-2; D perhaps matches TRBD1 (5 bases). V lost 3 bases, J lost 1 base, and 15 bases lay in between. Germline loops: CDR1 MDHEN, CDR2 SYDVKM. The CDR3 is 16 amino acids. This chain's CDR3 is CASSLGGAIDNYGYTF. The DNA of the CDR3 is TGTGCCAGCAGTTTGGGGGGAGCGATAGATAACTATGGCTACACCTTC.

As for this clone: Sequence at one end of the junction differs from germline and may be a read error. CDR3 sequence reads: CASSPGTSGASF. In DNA, the CDR3 is TGTGCCAGCAGCCCCGGGACTAGCGGAGCGTCCTTC. The V and J genes are TRBV11-3 and TRBJ2-7, with 11 bases identical to TRBD2. The CDR3 contains 12 residues. Germline V CDR1 and CDR2: SGHNT, YENEEA.

The chain uses TRBV4-2 and TRBJ1-3; 10 bases line up with TRBD1. CDR1 and CDR2 (germline): LGHNA, YNFKEQ. The CDR3 contains 17 residues. V trimming: 0 bases; J trimming: 4 bases; junction bases outside the gene matches: 6. The DNA of the CDR3 is TGTGCCAGCAGCCAAGATCTCGACAGGGGGCGCGGAAACACCATATATTTT. It translates to CASSQDLDRGRGNTIYF.

This clone was recorded only once. This chain joins TRBV27 and TRBJ1-4, with 7 bases that match TRBD1. From germline, CDR1 is MNHEY and CDR2 SMNVEV (reference sequence). V was pared by 8 bases and J by 2 bases, with 8 bases of the junction left unmatched. The CDR3 totals 15 residues. CDR3 sequence reads: CASGDLTGTNEKLFF. For the CDR3, the DNA is TGTGCCAGCGGGGATCTGACAGGGACTAATGAAAAACTGTTTTTT.

The rearrangement joins TRBV18 to TRBJ2-7; 7 bases map to TRBD1. The V gene's germline CDR1 is KGHSH and CDR2 LQKENI. The CDR3 sequence is 15 residues long. V shed 3 bases, J shed 1 base, and the junction held 6 bases outside the gene matches. The CDR3 loop reads CASSPDRDRSYEQYF. DNA for the CDR3: TGTGCCAGCTCACCGGATAGGGACAGATCCTACGAGCAGTACTTC. Looking up the rest from reference TRBV18 and TRBJ2-7 gives the full variable domain: NAGVMQNPRHLVRRRGQEARLRCSPMKGHSHVYWYRQLPEEGLKFMVYLQKENIIDESGMPKERFSAEFPKEGPSILRIQQVVRGDSAAYFCASSPDRDRSYEQYFGPGTRLTVT.

This clone was recorded only once. The genes are TRBV11-2 and TRBJ1-1; possible D gene TRBD1, 6 bases. The CDR3 is made up of 14 amino acids. Germline V CDR1 and CDR2: SGHAT, FQNNGV. V lost 6 bases and J 1 base, leaving 12 bases between the germline ends. The CDR3 DNA follows: TGTGCCAGCAGACATCGGGACAAGAACACTGAAGCTTTCTTT. Amino acid sequence: CASRHRDKNTEAFF.

In this sample, this clone turned up once. This chain links TRBV11-2 with TRBJ1-1; D is unresolved. Germline CDR1 is SGHAT and CDR2 is FQNNGV. The CDR3 has 14 amino acids. Trimming took off 1 base at V and 4 bases at J, with 10 bases between the two ends. In nucleotides, the CDR3 is TGTGCCAGCAGCTTAGTTGCGGGGATCACTGAAGCTTTCTTT. This translates into CASSLVAGITEAFF.

The CDR3 coding sequence is TGTGCCAGCAGCTTAGGGACTAGCCCTTCTGCTGAGCAGTTCTTC. Translation gives CASSLGTSPSAEQFF. The chain joins TRBV7-2 to TRBJ2-1; 8 nucleotides agree with TRBD2. V shed 1 base, J shed 9 bases, and the junction held 8 bases outside the gene matches. Germline V CDR1 and CDR2: SGHTA, FQGNSA. This CDR3 region has 15 residues.

The chain combines TRBV5-1 with TRBJ2-3; 8 bases fit TRBD1. The germline CDR1 and CDR2 sequences are SGHRS and YFSETQ. There are 18 residues in the CDR3. Germline trimming cut 3 bases from V and 2 bases from J; bases unmatched to any gene: 14. The CDR3 sequence is CASSSQLPDRAPTDTQYF. CDR3 sequence (DNA): TGCGCCAGCAGCTCTCAGCTCCCGGACAGGGCACCCACAGATACGCAGTATTTT.